This is a list of T cell receptor beta chains from one sample in a study of shared clonotypes between healthy human individuals. Generated by immunoSEQ multiplex PCR, the TCRdb table keeps only in-frame clones and is missing some. The sample shows millions of clones, over 85% of them seen only once. Sequencing was carried out using naive CD8+ T cells sorted from blood. These receptors all come from a man between 18 and 35 years old in good health. Both conserved end residues are part of each CDR3. The D gene is left open where the match is weak. For some rows the clone size is stated as once, few or many, or as a class when expanded; others skip it.

TRBD1 TRBJ1-1 TRBV6-5 once TGTGCCAGCAGTGACAGGGTTAACACTGAAGCTTTCTTT CASSDRVNTEAFF
NA TRBJ2-3 TRBV27 NA TGTGCCAGCAGTCCCACCCGCCCACAGGGATCGAGCACAGATACGCAGTATTTT CASSPTRPQGSSTDTQYF
NA TRBJ2-3 TRBV30 NA TGTGCCTGGTCTGGTGGGGCTAGCAGCACAGATACGCAGTATTTT CAWSGGASSTDTQYF
NA TRBJ2-2 TRBV2 once TGTGCCAGCAGTGGAGACGTACGATTGAACACCGGGGAGCTGTTTTTT CASSGDVRLNTGELFF
NA TRBJ2-2 TRBV29-1 NA TGCAGCGTTGAAGGGGCCGGGGAGCTGTTTTTT CSVEGAGELFF
NA TRBJ1-1 TRBV10-2 NA TGCGCCAGTATAGATACAGTGAACACTGAAGCTTTCTTT CASIDTVNTEAFF
NA TRBJ2-7 TRBV9 NA TGTGCCAGCAGCGTAGACGCAGAATCAGTCTACGAGCAGTACTTC CASSVDAESVYEQYF
NA TRBJ1-3 TRBV27 NA TGTGCCAGCAGCCCGTGGGCCAGCTCTGGAAACACCATATATTTT CASSPWASSGNTIYF
NA TRBJ1-1 TRBV6-6 NA TGTGCCAGCCGACAGTACACTGAAGCTTTCTTT CASRQYTEAFF
NA TRBJ2-3 TRBV11-2 NA TGTGCCAGCAGCTTAGACTGGGGGGCGAAGGCAGATACGCAGTATTTT CASSLDWGAKADTQYF
TRBD2 TRBJ2-3 TRBV4-1 NA TGCGCCAGCAGCCAAGGTAGTCGCGGGGGACTCACAGATACGCAGTATTTT CASSQGSRGGLTDTQYF
NA TRBJ2-7 TRBV20-1 NA TGCAGTGCTACTCCTGGGTACGAGCAGTACTTC CSATPGYEQYF
TRBD1 TRBJ2-7 TRBV9 NA TGTGCCAGCAGTGAAACTCCAGGGGGCGGGTACGAGCAGTACTTC CASSETPGGGYEQYF
TRBD2 TRBJ2-3 TRBV28 NA TGTGCCAGCAGTTTGAGCGGGGGGAGAGATACGCAGTATTTT CASSLSGGRDTQYF
NA TRBJ1-5 TRBV9 NA TGTGCCAGCAGCGTTAGCAATAGCAATCAGCCCCAGCATTTT CASSVSNSNQPQHF
TRBD1 TRBJ1-2 TRBV28 NA TGTGCCAGCAGTCTCACAGGGGCGGGTGGCTACACCTTC CASSLTGAGGYTF
TRBD2 TRBJ2-1 TRBV30 once TGTGCCTGGAGTGTACTAGCGGGGGCCAATGAGCAGTTCTTC CAWSVLAGANEQFF
NA TRBJ2-1 TRBV27 NA TGTGCCAGCAGTTCTATAGCGGAGGTCTACAATGAGCAGTTCTTC CASSSIAEVYNEQFF
NA TRBJ2-7 TRBV20-1 once TGCAGTTGCCAGGTCGGGTACGAGCAGTACTTC CSCQVGYEQYF
NA TRBJ2-1 TRBV7-6 NA TGTGCCAGCAGCTGGCCAGCGGCGGGACAATCCAGCTCCTACAATGAGCAGTTCTTC CASSWPAAGQSSSYNEQFF
NA TRBJ2-2 TRBV7-9 NA TGTGCCAGCAGCTTCCGGGACTCGCAAAGCGCCGGGGAGCTGTTTTTT CASSFRDSQSAGELFF
TRBD2 TRBJ2-1 TRBV9 NA TGTGCCAGCAGCGTCGGGGGGAGTCAGGTGGATGAGCAGTTCTTC CASSVGGSQVDEQFF
NA TRBJ2-5 TRBV5-4 once TGTGCCAGCAGTCCAGCTGAATACCAAGAGACCCAGTACTTC CASSPAEYQETQYF
NA TRBJ1-4 TRBV30 NA TGTGCCTGGAGTGGAGGACAGCCAAATGAAAAACTGTTTTTT CAWSGGQPNEKLFF